Detailed here is one T cell receptor (beta chain). The data stem from a study of blood T cell repertoires in COVID-19. Looking at the study overall: The study drew acute and convalescent COVID-19 samples from the United States, Italy and Spain.

In germline, CDR1 is LNHDA, CDR2 SQIVND (reference sequence). The CDR3 is made up of 15 amino acids. V was cut by 3 bases and J by 3 bases, with 12 bases left in between. Per the authors' pipeline: Nucleated cell counts were estimated from reference gene primer amplification. The protocol was immunoSEQ multiplex PCR, while the TCRdb copy is restricted to in-frame clones and leaves out a portion. V and J calls and clone size are as listed in that table; D and trimming were resolved from the DNA. The sample yields 150,000 or so clones, 70% to 90% seen once. The chain employs TRBV19 and TRBJ1-5; D not resolved. The sequence was obtained from a woman aged 55-75 years with acute or convalescent COVID-19. The sample comprised peripheral blood. In nucleotides, the CDR3 is TGTGCCAGTAGTATCTTGGGCAGTTCCAATCAGCCCCAGCATTTT. It codes for CASSILGSSNQPQHF.